This entry is about one T cell receptor beta chain. Antigen specificity is unknown. The same CDR3 arises from other DNA sequences in this sample as well. The sample is drawn from a study of shared clonotypes between healthy human individuals. Study at large: Two female and a few male donors aged 18 to 49 were enrolled. CD4 naive and CD4 memory each took three plates per donor, while CD8 naive took two and CD8 memory one. Whole-study findings and limits: Estimated clonotype richness was generally higher in naive than memory subsets. A few donors shared about 5% of their naive CD4 clonotypes.

CD8 cells regarded as naive lacked CD45RO, were positively chosen for CCR7, and omitted terminally differentiated effector memory CD45RA+ cells. Trimming removed 5 bases from V and 4 bases from J; junction bases left unmatched: 6. The CDR3 consists of 15 residues. Germline CDR1 is SEHNR and CDR2 is FQNEAQ (reference sequence). Produced via immunoSEQ multiplex PCR; TCRdb's table is partial and in-frame only. The sample shows around 1.9 million clones, roughly 93% of them seen only once. The clonotype originates from a man in his late teens or twenties in good health. Some clones in this sample may be carry-over from other donors' samples. The chain recombines TRBV7-9 with TRBJ1-2; the match to TRBD1 covers 11 bases. Sequences were obtained from naive CD8+ T cells from PBMCs. The CDR3 spells CASSLGTGGFYGYTF. The CDR3 coding sequence is TGTGCCAGCAGCCTCGGGACAGGGGGATTCTATGGCTACACCTTC.